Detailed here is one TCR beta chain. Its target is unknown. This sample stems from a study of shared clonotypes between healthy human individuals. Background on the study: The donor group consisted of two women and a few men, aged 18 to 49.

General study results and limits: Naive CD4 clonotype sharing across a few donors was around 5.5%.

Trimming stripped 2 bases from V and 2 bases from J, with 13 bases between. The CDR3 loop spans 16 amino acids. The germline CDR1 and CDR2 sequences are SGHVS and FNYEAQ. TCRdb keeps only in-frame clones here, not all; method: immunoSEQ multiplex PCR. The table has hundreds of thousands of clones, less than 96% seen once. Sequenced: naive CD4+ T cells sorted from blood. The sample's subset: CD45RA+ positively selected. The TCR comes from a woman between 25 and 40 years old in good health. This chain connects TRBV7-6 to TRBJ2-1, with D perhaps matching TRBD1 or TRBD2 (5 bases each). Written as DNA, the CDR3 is TGTGCCAGCAGCTTACGTCCCGGGGCCACCTACAATGAGCAGTTCTTC. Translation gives CASSLRPGATYNEQFF. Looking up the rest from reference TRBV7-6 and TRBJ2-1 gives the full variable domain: GAGVSQSPRYKVTKRGQDVALRCDPISGHVSLYWYRQALGQGPEFLTYFNYEAQQDKSGLPNDRFSAERPEGSISTLTIQRTEQRDSAMYRCASSLRPGATYNEQFFGPGTRLTVL.